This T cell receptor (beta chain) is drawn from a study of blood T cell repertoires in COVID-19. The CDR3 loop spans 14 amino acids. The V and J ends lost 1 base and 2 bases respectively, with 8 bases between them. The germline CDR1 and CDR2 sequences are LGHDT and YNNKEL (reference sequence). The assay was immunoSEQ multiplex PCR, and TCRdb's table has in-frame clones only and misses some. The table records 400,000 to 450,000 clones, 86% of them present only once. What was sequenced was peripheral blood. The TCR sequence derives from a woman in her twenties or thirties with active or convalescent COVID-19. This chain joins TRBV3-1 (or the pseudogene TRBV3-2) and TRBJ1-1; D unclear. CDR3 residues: CASSQGLSNTEAFF. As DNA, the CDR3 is TGTGCCAGCAGCCAAGGTTTATCTAACACTGAAGCTTTCTTT.